The rows below give T cell receptor beta chains drawn from one sample of a study of T cells in Graves' hyperthyroidism and ophthalmopathy. TCRdb ran MiXCR on the multiplex PCR reads and lists one entry per CDR3 protein. The sample records around 520,000 distinct CDR3 sequences, approximately 14% being singletons. Sequencing was performed on blood. These receptors all come from a woman aged 40 to 50 with Graves' hyperthyroidism. Each CDR3 is given with its conserved first and last residue. The order of the fields is clone size, J gene, D gene, V gene, CDR3 DNA, CDR3 protein. D genes are given only for firm matches. Clone size is stated in some rows and not others, as once, few, many or a class when expanded.

clone size: many
J gene: TRBJ2-3
D gene: .
V gene: TRBV20-1
CDR3 DNA: TGCAGTGCTAGAGATGGGCTAGCTTGGTTGACAGATACGCAGTATTTT
CDR3 protein: CSARDGLAWLTDTQYF

clone size: many
J gene: TRBJ2-3
D gene: .
V gene: TRBV7-3
CDR3 DNA: TGTGCCAGCAGTCCTGGGCAGGGGCCAGATACGCAGTATTTT
CDR3 protein: CASSPGQGPDTQYF

clone size: many
J gene: TRBJ2-1
D gene: TRBD2
V gene: TRBV30
CDR3 DNA: TGTGCCTGGAGGACTCCGGGACTAAGGGATGAGCAGTTCTTC
CDR3 protein: CAWRTPGLRDEQFF

clone size: .
J gene: TRBJ2-7
D gene: TRBD1
V gene: TRBV2
CDR3 DNA: TGTGCCAGCAGTCAGGGACAGGTTTTGACCTACGAGCAGTACTTC
CDR3 protein: CASSQGQVLTYEQYF

clone size: few
J gene: TRBJ2-7
D gene: TRBD2
V gene: TRBV7-2
CDR3 DNA: TGTGCCAGCACTCCAGGCCGGCTAGCGGGAGCCTACGAGCAGTACTTC
CDR3 protein: CASTPGRLAGAYEQYF

clone size: .
J gene: TRBJ1-4
D gene: TRBD1
V gene: TRBV27
CDR3 DNA: TGTGCCAGCTCTCCCGGGACAGGGGTTCCCCACGGTGGGGAAAAACTGTTTTTT
CDR3 protein: CASSPGTGVPHGGEKLFF

clone size: few
J gene: TRBJ2-2
D gene: .
V gene: TRBV6-1
CDR3 DNA: TGTGCCAGCAGTGGGAGGACCGACAACACCGGGGAGCTGTTTTTT
CDR3 protein: CASSGRTDNTGELFF

clone size: few
J gene: TRBJ1-4
D gene: TRBD1
V gene: TRBV7-8
CDR3 DNA: TGTGCCAGCAGCGAACAGACAGGGGGTGATGAAAAACTGTTTTTT
CDR3 protein: CASSEQTGGDEKLFF

clone size: many
J gene: TRBJ2-2
D gene: .
V gene: TRBV11-3
CDR3 DNA: TGTGCCAGCAGCTCAATCGCCGCCGAACGAGGGGCGAGACAGGCCTCGAACACCGGGGAGCTGTTTTTT
CDR3 protein: CASSSIAAERGARQASNTGELFF

clone size: .
J gene: TRBJ1-6
D gene: TRBD1
V gene: TRBV6-5
CDR3 DNA: TGTGCCAGCAGTTCACCGGGACAGGGGGCTGAAAATTCACCCCTCCACTTT
CDR3 protein: CASSSPGQGAENSPLHF

clone size: many
J gene: TRBJ2-7
D gene: TRBD2
V gene: TRBV24-1
CDR3 DNA: TGTGCCACCAGTGAGGGAGGGAACCGCGAGCAGTACTTC
CDR3 protein: CATSEGGNREQYF